A single sample is the source of the 2 T cell receptor beta chains below, sequenced in a study. TCRdb redid the calling of the 5' RACE reads with MiXCR, one entry per CDR3 protein. The sample yields 62,000 or so distinct CDR3 sequences, under 35% seen once. What was sequenced was tumor-infiltrating naive CD4+ T cells sorted from the breast tumor. Subset indicated: naive CD4+ T cells, CD4+CD45RA+CD25-. The receptor set was obtained from a female donor with breast cancer.

This clonotype was observed at least ten times. The chain recombines TRBV20-1 with TRBJ1-1; TRBD1 aligns across 8 bases. This CDR3 contains 14 residues. V shed 1 base and J 4 bases; nucleotides not matched to a gene: 5. Germline lookup yields CDR1 DFQATT and CDR2 SNEGSKA (reference sequence). CDR3 residues: CSARADRGVTEAFF. The CDR3, as DNA: TGCAGTGCTAGAGCCGACAGGGGAGTCACTGAAGCTTTCTTT.

For this clonotype: A much larger clone is a single base away; this may be a read error. The V and J genes are TRBV9 and TRBJ2-7, with D possibly being TRBD2 (8 bases). Germline V gene sequence: CDR1 SGDLS, CDR2 YYNGEE. This CDR3 is 13 amino acids long. The CDR3, as DNA: TGTGCCGGCAGCGGGGGACAGTCCTACGAGCAGTACTTC. Residues: CAGSGGQSYEQYF.